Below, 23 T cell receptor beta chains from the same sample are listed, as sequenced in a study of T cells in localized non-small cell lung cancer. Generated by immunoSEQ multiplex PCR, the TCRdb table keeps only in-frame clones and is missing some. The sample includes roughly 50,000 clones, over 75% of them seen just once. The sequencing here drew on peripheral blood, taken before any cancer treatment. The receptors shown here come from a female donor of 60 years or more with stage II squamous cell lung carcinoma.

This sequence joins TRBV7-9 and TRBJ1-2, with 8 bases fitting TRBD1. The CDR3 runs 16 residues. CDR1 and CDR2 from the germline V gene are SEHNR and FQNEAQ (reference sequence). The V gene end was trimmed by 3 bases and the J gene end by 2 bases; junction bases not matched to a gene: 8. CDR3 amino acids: CASSLSNRDRNYGYTF. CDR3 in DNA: TGTGCCAGCAGCTTGTCCAACCGGGACAGGAACTATGGCTACACCTTC.

CDR3 DNA sequence: TGTGCCAGCAGTCTAGCGAGGCAGGCAGATACGCAGTATTTT. Residues: CASSLARQADTQYF. The V call is TRBV6-5, the J call TRBJ2-3, with D tentatively TRBD2 (6 bases). Germline V gene sequence: CDR1 MNHEY, CDR2 SVGAGI. The germline V and J ends were trimmed by 5 bases and 4 bases, with 13 bases remaining between them. CDR3 length: 14 amino acids.

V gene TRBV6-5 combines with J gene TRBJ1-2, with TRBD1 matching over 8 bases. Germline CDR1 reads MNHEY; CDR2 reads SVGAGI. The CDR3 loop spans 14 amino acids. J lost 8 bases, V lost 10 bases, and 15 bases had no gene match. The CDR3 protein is CATKRPQGARGYTF. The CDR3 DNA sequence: TGTGCCACCAAACGGCCCCAGGGGGCGAGGGGCTACACCTTC.

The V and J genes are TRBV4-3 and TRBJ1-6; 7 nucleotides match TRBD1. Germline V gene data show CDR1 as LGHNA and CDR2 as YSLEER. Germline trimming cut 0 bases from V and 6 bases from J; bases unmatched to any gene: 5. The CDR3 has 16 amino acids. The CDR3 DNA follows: TGCGCCAGCAGCCAAGATTCAGGGGGAGGTAATTCACCCCTCCACTTT. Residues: CASSQDSGGGNSPLHF.

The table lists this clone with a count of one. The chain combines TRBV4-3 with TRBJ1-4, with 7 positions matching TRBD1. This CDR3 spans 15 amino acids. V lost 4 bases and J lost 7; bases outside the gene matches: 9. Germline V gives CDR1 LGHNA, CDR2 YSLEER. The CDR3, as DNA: TGCGCCAGCAGCCGCAGACAGGGTGGAACTGAAAAACTGTTTTTT. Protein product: CASSRRQGGTEKLFF.

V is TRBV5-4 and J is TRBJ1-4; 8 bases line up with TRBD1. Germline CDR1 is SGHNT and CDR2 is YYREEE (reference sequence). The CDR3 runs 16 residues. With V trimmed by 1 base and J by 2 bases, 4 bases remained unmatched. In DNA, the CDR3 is TGTGCCAGCAGCTTGCGGACAGGGACGACTAATGAAAAACTGTTTTTT. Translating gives CASSLRTGTTNEKLFF.

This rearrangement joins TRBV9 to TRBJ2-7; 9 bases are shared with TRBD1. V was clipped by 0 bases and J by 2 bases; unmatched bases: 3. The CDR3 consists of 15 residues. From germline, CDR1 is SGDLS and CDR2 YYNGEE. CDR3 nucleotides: TGTGCCAGCAGCGTAGTAGGGGACAGGGCCTACGAGCAGTACTTC. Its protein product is CASSVVGDRAYEQYF.

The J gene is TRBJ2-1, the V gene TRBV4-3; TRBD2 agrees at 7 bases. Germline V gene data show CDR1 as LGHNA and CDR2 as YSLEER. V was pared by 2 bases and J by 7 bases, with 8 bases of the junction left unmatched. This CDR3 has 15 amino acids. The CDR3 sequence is CASSQSHGGLNEQFF. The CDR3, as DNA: TGCGCCAGCAGCCAATCTCACGGGGGGTTGAATGAGCAGTTCTTC.

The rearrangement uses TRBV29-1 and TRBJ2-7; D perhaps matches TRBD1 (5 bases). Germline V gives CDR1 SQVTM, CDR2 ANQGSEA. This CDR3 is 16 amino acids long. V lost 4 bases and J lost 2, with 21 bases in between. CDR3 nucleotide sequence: TGCAGCGTTGGCTCAGGGAACGGACCGCTTGCCTACGAGCAGTACTTC. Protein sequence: CSVGSGNGPLAYEQYF.

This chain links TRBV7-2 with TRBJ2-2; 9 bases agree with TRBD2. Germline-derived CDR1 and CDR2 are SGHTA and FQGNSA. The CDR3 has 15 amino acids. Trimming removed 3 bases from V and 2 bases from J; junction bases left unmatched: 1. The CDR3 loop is CASSFLAGNTGELFF. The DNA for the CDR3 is TGTGCCAGCAGCTTTCTAGCGGGAAACACCGGGGAGCTGTTTTTT. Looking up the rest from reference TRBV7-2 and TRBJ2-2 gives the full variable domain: GAGVSQSPSNKVTEKGKDVELRCDPISGHTALYWYRQSLGQGLEFLIYFQGNSAPDKSGLPSDRFSAERTGGSVSTLTIQRTQQEDSAVYLCASSFLAGNTGELFFGEGSRLTVL.

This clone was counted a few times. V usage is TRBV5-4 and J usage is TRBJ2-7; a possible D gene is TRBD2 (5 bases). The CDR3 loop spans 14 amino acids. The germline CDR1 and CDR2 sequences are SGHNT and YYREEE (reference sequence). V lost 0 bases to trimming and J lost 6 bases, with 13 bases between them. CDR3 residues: CASSLAAGPSEQYF. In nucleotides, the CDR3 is TGTGCCAGCAGCTTGGCCGCGGGCCCCTCCGAGCAGTACTTC.

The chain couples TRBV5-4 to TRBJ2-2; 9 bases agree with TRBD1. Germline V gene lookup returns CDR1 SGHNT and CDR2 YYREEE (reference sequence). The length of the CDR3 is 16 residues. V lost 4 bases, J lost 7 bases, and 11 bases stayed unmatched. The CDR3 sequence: CASSPGTGRVNGELFF. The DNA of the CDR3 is TGTGCCAGCAGCCCCGGGACAGGGCGAGTCAACGGGGAGCTGTTTTTT. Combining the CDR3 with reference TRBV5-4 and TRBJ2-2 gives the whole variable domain ETGVTQSPTHLIKTRGQQVTLRCSSQSGHNTVSWYQQALGQGPQFIFQYYREEENGRGNFPPRFSGLQFPNYSSELNVNALELDDSALYLCASSPGTGRVNGELFFGEGSRLTVL.

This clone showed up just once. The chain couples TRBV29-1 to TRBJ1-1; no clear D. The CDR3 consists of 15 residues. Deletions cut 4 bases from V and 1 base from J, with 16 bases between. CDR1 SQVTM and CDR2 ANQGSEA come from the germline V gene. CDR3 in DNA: TGCAGCGTTGTTGGCAGTTCAATGGGGAACACTGAAGCTTTCTTT. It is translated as CSVVGSSMGNTEAFF.

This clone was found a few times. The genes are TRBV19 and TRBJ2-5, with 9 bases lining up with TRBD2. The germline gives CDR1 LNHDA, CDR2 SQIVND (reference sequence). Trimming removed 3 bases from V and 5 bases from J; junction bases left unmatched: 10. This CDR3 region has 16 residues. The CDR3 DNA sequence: TGTGCCAGTAGTATGTGGGCTAGCGGGGTGGTGGAGACCCAGTACTTC. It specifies CASSMWASGVVETQYF.

The DNA of the CDR3 is TGCAGCGTGGGGGAACAGGGAGTGAATTCACCCCTCCACTTT. Protein: CSVGEQGVNSPLHF. The chain combines TRBV29-1 with TRBJ1-6; D possibly corresponds to TRBD1 (6 bases). Germline V gene sequence: CDR1 SQVTM, CDR2 ANQGSEA. The V gene lost 6 bases and the J gene lost 7 bases, with 16 bases spanning the gap. The CDR3 length is 14 residues.

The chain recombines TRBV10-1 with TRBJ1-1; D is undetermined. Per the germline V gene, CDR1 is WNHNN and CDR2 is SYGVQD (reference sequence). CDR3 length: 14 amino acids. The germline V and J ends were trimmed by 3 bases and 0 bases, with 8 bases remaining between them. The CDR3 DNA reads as TGCGCCAGCAGTGAATTTAGAATGAACACTGAAGCTTTCTTT. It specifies CASSEFRMNTEAFF.

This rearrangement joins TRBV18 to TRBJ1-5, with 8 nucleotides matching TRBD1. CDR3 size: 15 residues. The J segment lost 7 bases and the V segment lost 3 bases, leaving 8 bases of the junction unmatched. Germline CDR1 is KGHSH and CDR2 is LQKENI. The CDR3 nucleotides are TGTGCCAGCTCACCGGTAGGACAGGGTGGGCAGCCCCAGCATTTT. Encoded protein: CASSPVGQGGQPQHF.

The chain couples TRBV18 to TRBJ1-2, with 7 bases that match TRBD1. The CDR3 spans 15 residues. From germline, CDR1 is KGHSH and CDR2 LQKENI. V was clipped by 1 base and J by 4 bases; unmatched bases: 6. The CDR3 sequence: CASSPRGTASYGYTF. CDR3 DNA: TGTGCCAGCTCACCACGCGGGACAGCGTCCTATGGCTACACCTTC.

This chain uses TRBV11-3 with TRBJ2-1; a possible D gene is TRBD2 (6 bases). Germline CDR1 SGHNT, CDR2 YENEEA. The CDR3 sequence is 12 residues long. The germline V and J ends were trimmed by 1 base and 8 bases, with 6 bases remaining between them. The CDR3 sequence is CASSLAGDEQFF. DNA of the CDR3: TGTGCCAGCAGCTTAGCGGGAGATGAGCAGTTCTTC.

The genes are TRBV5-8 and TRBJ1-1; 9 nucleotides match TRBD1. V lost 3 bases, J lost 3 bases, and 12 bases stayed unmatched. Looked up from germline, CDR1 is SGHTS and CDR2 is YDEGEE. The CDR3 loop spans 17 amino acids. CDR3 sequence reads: CASSSDRGGASYTEAFF. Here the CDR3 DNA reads TGTGCCAGCAGCTCTGACAGGGGGGGGGCCAGTTACACTGAAGCTTTCTTT. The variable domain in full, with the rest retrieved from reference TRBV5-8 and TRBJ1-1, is EAGVTQSPTHLIKTRGQQATLRCSPISGHTSVYWYQQALGLGLQFLLWYDEGEERNRGNFPPRFSGRQFPNYSSELNVNALELEDSALYLCASSSDRGGASYTEAFFGQGTRLTVV.

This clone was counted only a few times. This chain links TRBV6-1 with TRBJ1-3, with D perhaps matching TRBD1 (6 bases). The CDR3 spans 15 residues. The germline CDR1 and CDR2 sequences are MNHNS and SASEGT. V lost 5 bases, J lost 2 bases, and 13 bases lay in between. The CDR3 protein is CASSHDRQTGNTIYF. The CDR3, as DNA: TGTGCCAGCAGTCACGACAGGCAGACTGGAAACACCATATATTTT.

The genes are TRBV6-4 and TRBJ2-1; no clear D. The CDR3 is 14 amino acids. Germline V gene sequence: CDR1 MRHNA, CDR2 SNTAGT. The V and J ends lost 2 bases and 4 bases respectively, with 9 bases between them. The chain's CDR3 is CASSDNSEYNEQFF. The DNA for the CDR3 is TGTGCCAGCAGTGACAATAGTGAGTACAATGAGCAGTTCTTC.

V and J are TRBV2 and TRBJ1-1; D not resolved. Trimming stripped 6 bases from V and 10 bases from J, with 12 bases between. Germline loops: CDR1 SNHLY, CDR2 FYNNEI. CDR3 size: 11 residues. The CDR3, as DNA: TGTGCCAGCAGGGCAGTAAGGCGAGCTTTCTTT. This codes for CASRAVRRAFF.